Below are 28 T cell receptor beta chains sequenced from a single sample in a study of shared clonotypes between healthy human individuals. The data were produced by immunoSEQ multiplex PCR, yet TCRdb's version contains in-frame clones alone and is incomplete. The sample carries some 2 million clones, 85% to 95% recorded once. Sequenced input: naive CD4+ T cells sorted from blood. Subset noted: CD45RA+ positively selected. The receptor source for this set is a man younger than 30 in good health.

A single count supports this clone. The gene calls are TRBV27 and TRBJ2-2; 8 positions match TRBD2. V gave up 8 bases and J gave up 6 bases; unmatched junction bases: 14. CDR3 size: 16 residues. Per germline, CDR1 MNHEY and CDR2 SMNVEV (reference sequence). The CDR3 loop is CASGGRAGGFPGELFF. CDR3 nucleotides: TGTGCCAGCGGGGGACGGGCGGGAGGTTTCCCCGGGGAGCTGTTTTTT.

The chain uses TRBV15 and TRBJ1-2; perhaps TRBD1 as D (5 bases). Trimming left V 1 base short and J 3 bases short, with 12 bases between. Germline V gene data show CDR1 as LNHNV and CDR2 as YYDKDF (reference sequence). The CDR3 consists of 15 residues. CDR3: CATSRAGFLDYGYTF. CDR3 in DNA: TGTGCCACCAGCAGAGCAGGGTTCCTAGACTATGGCTACACCTTC.

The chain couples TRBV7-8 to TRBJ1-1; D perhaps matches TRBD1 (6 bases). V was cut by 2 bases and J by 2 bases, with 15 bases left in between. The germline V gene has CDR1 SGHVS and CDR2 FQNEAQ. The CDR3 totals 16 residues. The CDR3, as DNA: TGTGCCAGCAGCTTACGGGACATCGGCCTCAACACTGAAGCTTTCTTT. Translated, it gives CASSLRDIGLNTEAFF.

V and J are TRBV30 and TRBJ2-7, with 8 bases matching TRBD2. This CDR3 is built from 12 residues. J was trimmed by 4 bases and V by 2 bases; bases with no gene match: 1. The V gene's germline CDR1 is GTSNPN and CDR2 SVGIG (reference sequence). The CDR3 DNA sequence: TGTGCCTGGAGTCGGGGGGGGTACGAGCAGTACTTC. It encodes CAWSRGGYEQYF.

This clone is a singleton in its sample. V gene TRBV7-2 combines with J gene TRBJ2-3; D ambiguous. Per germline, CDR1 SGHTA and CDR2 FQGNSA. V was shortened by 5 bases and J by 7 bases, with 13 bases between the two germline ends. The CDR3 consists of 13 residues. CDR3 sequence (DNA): TGTGCCAGCAGCCCCGACTTACTCTATACGCAGTATTTT. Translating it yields CASSPDLLYTQYF.

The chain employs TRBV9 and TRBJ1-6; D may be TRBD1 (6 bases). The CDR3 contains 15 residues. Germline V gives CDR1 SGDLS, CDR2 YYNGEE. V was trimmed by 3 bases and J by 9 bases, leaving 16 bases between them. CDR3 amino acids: CASSGGGLEGSPLHF. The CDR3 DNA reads TGTGCCAGCAGCGGAGGGGGGCTAGAGGGTTCACCCCTCCACTTT.

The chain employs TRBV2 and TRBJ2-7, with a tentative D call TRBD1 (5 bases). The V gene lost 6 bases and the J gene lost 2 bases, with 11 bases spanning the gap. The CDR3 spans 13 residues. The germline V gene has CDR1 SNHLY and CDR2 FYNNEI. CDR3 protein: CASSQDTPYEQYF. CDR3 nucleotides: TGTGCCAGCAGCCAGGACACCCCCTACGAGCAGTACTTC. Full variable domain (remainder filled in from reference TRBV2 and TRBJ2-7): EPEVTQTPSHQVTQMGQEVILRCVPISNHLYFYWYRQILGQKVEFLVSFYNNEISEKSEIFDDQFSVERPDGSNFTLKIRSTKLEDSAMYFCASSQDTPYEQYFGPGTRLTVT.

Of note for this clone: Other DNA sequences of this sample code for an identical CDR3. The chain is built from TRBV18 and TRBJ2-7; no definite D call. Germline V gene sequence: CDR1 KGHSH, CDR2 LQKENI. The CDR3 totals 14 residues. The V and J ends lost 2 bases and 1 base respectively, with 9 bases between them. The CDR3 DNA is TGTGCCAGCTCACCAGGTAGAGTTTCCTACGAGCAGTACTTC. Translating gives CASSPGRVSYEQYF.

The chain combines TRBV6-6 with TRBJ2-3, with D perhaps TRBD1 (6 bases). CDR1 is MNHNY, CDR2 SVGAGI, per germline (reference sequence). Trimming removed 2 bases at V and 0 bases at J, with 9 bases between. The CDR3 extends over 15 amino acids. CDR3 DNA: TGTGCCAGCAGTTACGGACAGCCTAGCACAGATACGCAGTATTTT. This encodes CASSYGQPSTDTQYF.

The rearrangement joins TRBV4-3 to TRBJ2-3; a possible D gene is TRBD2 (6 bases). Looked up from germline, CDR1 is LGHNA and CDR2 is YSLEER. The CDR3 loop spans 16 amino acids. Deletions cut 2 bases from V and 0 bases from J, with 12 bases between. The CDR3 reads CASSQLLAASTDTQYF. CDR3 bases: TGCGCCAGCAGCCAACTACTAGCAGCTAGCACAGATACGCAGTATTTT.

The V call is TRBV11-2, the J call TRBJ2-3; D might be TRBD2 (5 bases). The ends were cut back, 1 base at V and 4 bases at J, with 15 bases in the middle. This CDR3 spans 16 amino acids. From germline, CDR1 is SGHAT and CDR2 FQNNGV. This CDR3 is CASSLGYFGNADTQYF. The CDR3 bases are TGTGCCAGCAGCTTAGGATACTTCGGGAACGCAGATACGCAGTATTTT.

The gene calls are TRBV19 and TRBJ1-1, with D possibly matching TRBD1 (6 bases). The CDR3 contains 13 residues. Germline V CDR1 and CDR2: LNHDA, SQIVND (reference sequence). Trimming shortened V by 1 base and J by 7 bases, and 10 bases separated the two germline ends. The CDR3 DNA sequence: TGTGCCAGTAGTATAGGGAGGACAGTTGAAGCTTTCTTT. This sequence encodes CASSIGRTVEAFF.

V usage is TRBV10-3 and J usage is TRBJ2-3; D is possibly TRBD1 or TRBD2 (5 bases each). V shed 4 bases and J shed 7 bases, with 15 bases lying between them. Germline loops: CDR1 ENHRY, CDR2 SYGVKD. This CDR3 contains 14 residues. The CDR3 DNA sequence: TGTGCCATCAGTGGGGACCAGTCAGGATATACGCAGTATTTT. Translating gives CAISGDQSGYTQYF.

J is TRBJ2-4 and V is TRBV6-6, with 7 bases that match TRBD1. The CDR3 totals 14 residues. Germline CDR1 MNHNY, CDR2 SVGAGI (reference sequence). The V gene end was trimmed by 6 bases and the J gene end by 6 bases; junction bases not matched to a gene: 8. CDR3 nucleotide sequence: TGTGCCAGCAGCCCGGGACAGATTCTAAACATTCAGTACTTC. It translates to CASSPGQILNIQYF.

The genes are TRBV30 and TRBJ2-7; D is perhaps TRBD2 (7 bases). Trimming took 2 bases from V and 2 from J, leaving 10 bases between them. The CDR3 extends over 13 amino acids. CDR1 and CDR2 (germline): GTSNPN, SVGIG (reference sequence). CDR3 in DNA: TGTGCCTGGAGTCGGGGGGCTGCCTACGAGCAGTACTTC. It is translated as CAWSRGAAYEQYF. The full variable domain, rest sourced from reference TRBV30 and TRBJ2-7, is SQTIHQWPATLVQPVGSPLSLECTVEGTSNPNLYWYRQAAGRGLQLLFYSVGIGQISSEVPQNLSASRPQDRQFILSSKKLLLSDSGFYLCAWSRGAAYEQYFGPGTRLTVT.

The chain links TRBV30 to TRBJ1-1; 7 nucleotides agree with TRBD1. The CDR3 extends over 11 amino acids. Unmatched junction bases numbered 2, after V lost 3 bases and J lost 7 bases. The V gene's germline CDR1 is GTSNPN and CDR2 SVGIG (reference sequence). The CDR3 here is CAWSRGFEAFF. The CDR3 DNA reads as TGTGCCTGGAGCAGGGGGTTTGAAGCTTTCTTT.

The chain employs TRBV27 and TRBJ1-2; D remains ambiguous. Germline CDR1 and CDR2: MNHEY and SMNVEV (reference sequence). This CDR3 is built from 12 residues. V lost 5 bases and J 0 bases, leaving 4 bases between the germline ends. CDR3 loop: CASSTSNYGYTF. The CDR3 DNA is TGTGCCAGCAGTACTTCTAACTATGGCTACACCTTC.

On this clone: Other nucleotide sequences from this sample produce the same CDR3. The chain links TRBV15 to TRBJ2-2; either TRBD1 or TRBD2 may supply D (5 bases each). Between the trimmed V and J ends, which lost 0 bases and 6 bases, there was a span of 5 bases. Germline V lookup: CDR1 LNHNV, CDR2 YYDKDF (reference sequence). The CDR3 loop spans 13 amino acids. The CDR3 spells CATSREGAGELFF. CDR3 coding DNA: TGTGCCACCAGCAGAGAGGGGGCCGGGGAGCTGTTTTTT. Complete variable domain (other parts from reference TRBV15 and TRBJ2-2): DAMVIQNPRYQVTQFGKPVTLSCSQTLNHNVMYWYQQKSSQAPKLLFHYYDKDFNNEADTPDNFQSRRPNTSFCFLDIRSPGLGDTAMYLCATSREGAGELFFGEGSRLTVL.

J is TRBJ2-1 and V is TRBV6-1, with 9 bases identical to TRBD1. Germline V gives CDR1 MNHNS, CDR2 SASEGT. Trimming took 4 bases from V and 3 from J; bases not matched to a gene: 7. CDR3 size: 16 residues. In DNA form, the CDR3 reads TGTGCCAGCAGTGTTTCACAGGGGGCAGTCTACAATGAGCAGTTCTTC. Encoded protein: CASSVSQGAVYNEQFF.

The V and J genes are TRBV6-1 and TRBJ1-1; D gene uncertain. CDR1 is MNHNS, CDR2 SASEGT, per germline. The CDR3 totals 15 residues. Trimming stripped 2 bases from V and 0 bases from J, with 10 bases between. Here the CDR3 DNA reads TGTGCCAGCAGTGAATATGCCTCCTTGAACACTGAAGCTTTCTTT. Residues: CASSEYASLNTEAFF.

CDR3 nucleotide sequence: TGTGCCAGCAGCGCAGAGGGGCCGGTTAATGAAAAACTGTTTTTT. Its translation is CASSAEGPVNEKLFF. The chain employs TRBV11-2 and TRBJ1-4; possibly TRBD1 for D (5 bases). CDR1 and CDR2 from the germline V gene are SGHAT and FQNNGV. The CDR3 length is 15 residues. V lost 5 bases and J 4 bases, leaving 14 bases between the germline ends.

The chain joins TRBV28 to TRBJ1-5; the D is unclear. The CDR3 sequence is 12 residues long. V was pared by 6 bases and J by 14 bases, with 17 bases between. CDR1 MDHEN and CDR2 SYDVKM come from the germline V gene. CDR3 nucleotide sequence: TGTGCCAGCAGCCGATACTACAGTGCCAAGCATTTT. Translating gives CASSRYYSAKHF.

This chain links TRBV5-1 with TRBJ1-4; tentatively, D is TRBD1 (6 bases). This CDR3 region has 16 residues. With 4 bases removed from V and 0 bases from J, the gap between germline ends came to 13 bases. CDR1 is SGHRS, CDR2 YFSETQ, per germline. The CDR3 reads CASSQGGGTTNEKLFF. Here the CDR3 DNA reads TGCGCCAGCAGCCAGGGAGGGGGAACAACTAATGAAAAACTGTTTTTT.

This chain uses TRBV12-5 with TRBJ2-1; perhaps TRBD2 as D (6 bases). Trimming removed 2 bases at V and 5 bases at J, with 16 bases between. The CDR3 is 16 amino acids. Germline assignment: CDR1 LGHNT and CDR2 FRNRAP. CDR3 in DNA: TGTGCTAGTGGTTTGACCTCACTGGGAGGTAACAATGAGCAGTTCTTC. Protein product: CASGLTSLGGNNEQFF.

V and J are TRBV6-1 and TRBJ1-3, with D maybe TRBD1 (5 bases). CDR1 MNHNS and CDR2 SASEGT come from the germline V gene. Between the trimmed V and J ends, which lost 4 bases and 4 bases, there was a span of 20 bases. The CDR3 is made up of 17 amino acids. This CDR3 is CASSVNPSAGSGNTIYF. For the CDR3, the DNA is TGTGCCAGCAGTGTAAACCCCTCGGCAGGGTCCGGAAACACCATATATTTT.

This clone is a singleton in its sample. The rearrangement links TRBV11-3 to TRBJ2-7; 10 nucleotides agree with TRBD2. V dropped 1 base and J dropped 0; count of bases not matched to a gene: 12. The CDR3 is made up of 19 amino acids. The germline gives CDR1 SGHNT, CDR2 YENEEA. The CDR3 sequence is CASSLVRWTSGPFSYEQYF. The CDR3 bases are TGTGCCAGCAGCTTAGTGAGGTGGACTAGCGGACCGTTCTCCTACGAGCAGTACTTC.

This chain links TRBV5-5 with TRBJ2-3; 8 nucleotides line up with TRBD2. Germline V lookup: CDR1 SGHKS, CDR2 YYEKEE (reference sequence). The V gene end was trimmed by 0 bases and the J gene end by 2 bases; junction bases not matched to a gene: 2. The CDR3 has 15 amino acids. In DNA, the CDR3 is TGTGCCAGCAGCTTGGGTAGCGGGATCACAGATACGCAGTATTTT. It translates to CASSLGSGITDTQYF. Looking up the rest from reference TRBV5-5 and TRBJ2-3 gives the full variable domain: DAGVTQSPTHLIKTRGQQVTLRCSPISGHKSVSWYQQVLGQGPQFIFQYYEKEERGRGNFPDRFSARQFPNYSSELNVNALLLGDSALYLCASSLGSGITDTQYFGPGTRLTVL.

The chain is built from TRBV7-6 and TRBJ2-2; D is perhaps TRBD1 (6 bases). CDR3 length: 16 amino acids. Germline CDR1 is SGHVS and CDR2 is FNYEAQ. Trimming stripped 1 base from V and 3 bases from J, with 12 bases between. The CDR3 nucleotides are TGTGCCAGCAGCTTAGTGGTCAGGGGAGACACCGGGGAGCTGTTTTTT. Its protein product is CASSLVVRGDTGELFF.